A single sample is the source of the 7 T cell receptor beta chains below, sequenced in a study of CD8 T cells in ankylosing spondylitis. TCRdb reprocessed the 5' RACE reads with MiXCR, giving one entry per CDR3 protein. The sample includes roughly 240,000 distinct CDR3 sequences, roughly 32% of them seen just once. The sequenced material came from blood, either unsorted or a sorted T cell fraction (not recorded which). Receptors were obtained from a male donor with ankylosing spondylitis or in good health (not recorded which).

This clonotype turned up a few times. The chain joins TRBV7-2 to TRBJ1-5; no clear D gene. V was cut by 4 bases and J by 10 bases, with 11 bases left in between. Germline V CDR1 and CDR2: SGHTA, FQGNSA. The CDR3 has 12 residues. Here the CDR3 DNA reads TGTGCCAGCAGCTCTTACACGAGTCCCCAGCATTTT. Translation gives CASSSYTSPQHF. Drawing the rest from reference TRBV7-2 and TRBJ1-5, the complete variable domain is GAGVSQSPSNKVTEKGKDVELRCDPISGHTALYWYRQSLGQGLEFLIYFQGNSAPDKSGLPSDRFSAERTGGSVSTLTIQRTQQEDSAVYLCASSSYTSPQHFGDGTRLSIL.

The sample holds a few counts of this clonotype. The rearrangement joins TRBV9 to TRBJ2-1, with 8 nucleotides matching TRBD1. Per germline, CDR1 SGDLS and CDR2 YYNGEE. V lost 1 base and J lost 6; bases outside the gene matches: 6. The CDR3 spans 15 residues. Written as DNA, the CDR3 is TGTGCCAGCAGCGTACAGGGGGCGTCGGGCAATGAGCAGTTCTTC. Its protein product is CASSVQGASGNEQFF.

A single count supports this clonotype. The gene calls are TRBV27 and TRBJ2-1; D gene ambiguous. The CDR3 has 12 residues. Trimming shortened V by 3 bases and J by 7 bases, and 7 bases separated the two germline ends. Germline V CDR1 and CDR2: MNHEY, SMNVEV (reference sequence). The CDR3 sequence is CASSFIGNEQFF. Here the CDR3 DNA reads TGTGCCAGCAGTTTTATAGGGAATGAGCAGTTCTTC.

This clonotype was seen a few times. The chain carries TRBV6-1 and TRBJ1-2; 8 positions match TRBD1. Trimming took 8 bases from V and 4 from J; bases not matched to a gene: 9. Germline assignment: CDR1 MNHNS and CDR2 SASEGT. The CDR3 has 14 amino acids. The CDR3 spells CASGGQAPAYGYTF. The DNA for the CDR3 is TGTGCCAGCGGGGGACAGGCCCCGGCCTATGGCTACACCTTC.

V and J are TRBV20-1 and TRBJ2-5; D not certain. V was cut by 1 base and J by 4 bases, with 16 bases left in between. Germline CDR1 and CDR2: DFQATT and SNEGSKA (reference sequence). This CDR3 has 15 residues. CDR3 loop: CSARVPFRTGETQYF. CDR3 coding DNA: TGCAGTGCTAGAGTTCCGTTTAGGACCGGAGAGACCCAGTACTTC.

This clonotype was detected only a few times. The chain uses TRBV12-3 or TRBV12-4 and TRBJ2-7; perhaps TRBD2 as D (6 bases). Trimming pared 3 bases from V and 6 bases from J, leaving 15 bases between. This CDR3 spans 14 amino acids. CDR3: CASSLAGPPGEQYF. CDR3 in DNA: TGTGCCAGCAGTTTGGCGGGACCCCCTGGCGAGCAGTACTTC.

The chain has TRBV20-1 and TRBJ1-1, with a tentative D call TRBD1 (5 bases). CDR1 is DFQATT and CDR2 is SNEGSKA in the germline V gene (reference sequence). The CDR3 spans 14 residues. The V end was cut by 6 bases, the J end by 0 bases, with 14 bases between. The CDR3 sequence is CSAREGAMNTEAFF. The CDR3 nucleotides are TGCAGTGCCCGCGAAGGGGCCATGAACACTGAAGCTTTCTTT.